The clone carrying this TCR beta chain showed up just once. The germline gene is not matched at one end of the junction; a read error may be the cause. The data were taken from a study of yellow fever vaccine responses in identical twins. The CDR3 is made up of 16 amino acids. Germline V gives CDR1 LGHNA, CDR2 YNFKEQ. TCRdb passed the RT-PCR reads through MiXCR, listing each CDR3 protein once. The table includes about 2,500 distinct CDR3 sequences, roughly nine tenths detected once. This TCR was recovered from a woman between 18 and 29 years old who received the yellow fever vaccine. The chain couples TRBV4-2 to TRBJ2-1; weak D call: TRBD2 (5 bases). Here the sequenced sample was T cells from blood (PBMCs), unsorted or a sorted subset (not recorded which), taken before or after yellow fever vaccination (not recorded which). This CDR3 is CASSHPPGSRENEQFF. CDR3 DNA sequence: TGTGCCAGTAGCCACCCTCCGGGATCGAGGGAGAATGAGCAGTTCTTC.